This record looks at one T cell receptor (beta chain) sequence and its context. Germline lookup yields CDR1 LNHNV and CDR2 YYDKDF (reference sequence). The CDR3 spans 15 residues. The V and J ends lost 0 bases and 8 bases, in that order; junction bases with no gene match: 7. Researchers used genomic DNA as the template to profile TCR beta VDJ and CDR3. TCRdb processed the reads anew with MiXCR; each CDR3 protein has one entry. The table records a few hundred thousand distinct CDR3 sequences, 82% of them present only once. Before being chosen for sequencing, patients had shown CD8+CD57+ cell expansion by flow cytometry. These data originate in a study of CD8+CD57+ T cells in acquired aplastic anemia.

J is TRBJ2-1 and V is TRBV15; TRBD1 matches 7 bases. This receptor was taken from a human donor with aplastic anemia. The specimen sequenced was sorted CD4+, CD8+, or CD8+CD57+ T cells (not recorded which) from PBMCs. Written as DNA, the CDR3 is TGTGCCACCAGCAGAGACCAGACAGGGTTTCATGAGCAGTTCTTC. This translates into CATSRDQTGFHEQFF.